This entry lists 18 T cell receptor beta chains sequenced from one sample in a study of blood T cell repertoires in COVID-19. Produced via immunoSEQ multiplex PCR; TCRdb's table is partial and in-frame only. Found here are 50,000 to 65,000 clones, around 93% of them singletons; the top ten hold 4.6%. The sequenced sample consisted of peripheral blood. These receptors were taken from a middle-aged man with active COVID-19.

The chain uses TRBV10-3 and TRBJ2-7; 7 nucleotides match TRBD2. V dropped 8 bases and J dropped 0; count of bases not matched to a gene: 10. The CDR3 has 15 amino acids. CDR1 and CDR2 (germline): ENHRY, SYGVKD. CDR3 sequence (DNA): TGTGCCATCGGGGGGAGGGGACCTAGCTCCTACGAGCAGTACTTC. Residues: CAIGGRGPSSYEQYF.

The rearrangement links TRBV5-6 to TRBJ1-4; the match to TRBD1 covers 10 bases. Unmatched junction bases numbered 11, after V lost 4 bases and J lost 8 bases. This CDR3 contains 16 residues. Germline CDR1 is SGHDT and CDR2 is YYEEEE. The CDR3 coding sequence is TGTGCCAGCAGCAGGCGATCCGGGACAGGGGTCGAAAAACTGTTTTTT. Amino acids: CASSRRSGTGVEKLFF.

The rearrangement uses TRBV7-2 and TRBJ2-6; D remains ambiguous. V was pared by 3 bases and J by 5 bases, with 14 bases between. Germline V lookup: CDR1 SGHTA, CDR2 FQGNSA. This CDR3 has 16 residues. CDR3 nucleotides: TGTGCCAGCAGCTTTCCTCAGGCCCTTTGGGCCAACGTCCTGACTTTC. Encoded protein: CASSFPQALWANVLTF.

The chain recombines TRBV7-6 with TRBJ2-7; 11 positions agree with TRBD2. The CDR3 is made up of 18 amino acids. From germline, CDR1 is SGHVS and CDR2 FNYEAQ. J was trimmed by 0 bases and V by 5 bases; bases with no gene match: 12. CDR3 residues: CASSPLAGGPTSSYEQYF. CDR3 coding DNA: TGTGCCAGCAGCCCCTTAGCGGGAGGGCCAACTTCCTCCTACGAGCAGTACTTC.

This CDR3 is CASSYIGEGQPQHF. Written as DNA, the CDR3 is TGTGCCAGCAGTTACATAGGGGAAGGTCAGCCCCAGCATTTT. The gene calls are TRBV6-5 and TRBJ1-5; D is possibly TRBD1 (5 bases). V gave up 2 bases and J gave up 6 bases, with 11 bases separating them. Germline loops: CDR1 MNHEY, CDR2 SVGAGI. This CDR3 is built from 14 residues.

V and J are TRBV5-4 and TRBJ2-1, with D maybe TRBD2 (6 bases). Trimming took off 4 bases at V and 3 bases at J, with 14 bases between the two ends. The CDR3 is 15 residues long. The V gene's germline CDR1 is SGHNT and CDR2 YYREEE (reference sequence). The CDR3: CASSRRGLLYNEQFF. Here the CDR3 DNA reads TGTGCCAGCAGCCGTAGGGGACTTCTCTACAATGAGCAGTTCTTC. Using reference TRBV5-4 and TRBJ2-1 for the parts outside the CDR3, the full variable domain is ETGVTQSPTHLIKTRGQQVTLRCSSQSGHNTVSWYQQALGQGPQFIFQYYREEENGRGNFPPRFSGLQFPNYSSELNVNALELDDSALYLCASSRRGLLYNEQFFGPGTRLTVL.

This chain uses TRBV18 with TRBJ2-2, with 9 bases identical to TRBD1. After removal of 2 bases from V and 0 bases from J, the junction contained 25 bases not matched to a gene. Germline lookup yields CDR1 KGHSH and CDR2 LQKENI. The CDR3 is 24 residues long. CDR3 in DNA: TGTGCCAGCTCACCAAACACTACAGGGGGCGAGTTAATTTGTAAGCGACCGAACACCGGGGAGCTGTTTTTT. This gives the protein CASSPNTTGGELICKRPNTGELFF. Full variable domain (outside the CDR3, taken from reference TRBV18 and TRBJ2-2): NAGVMQNPRHLVRRRGQEARLRCSPMKGHSHVYWYRQLPEEGLKFMVYLQKENIIDESGMPKERFSAEFPKEGPSILRIQQVVRGDSAAYFCASSPNTTGGELICKRPNTGELFFGEGSRLTVL.

The J gene is TRBJ2-5, the V gene TRBV7-8; no definite D call. The CDR3 runs to 14 residues. Per the germline V gene, CDR1 is SGHVS and CDR2 is FQNEAQ. V lost 5 bases and J lost 2, with 12 bases in between. CDR3 protein: CASSQARQQETQYF. The DNA of the CDR3 is TGTGCCAGCAGCCAGGCCAGGCAGCAAGAGACCCAGTACTTC.

The CDR3 region is CASSLTSGSSYEQYF. The CDR3 bases are TGTGCCAGCAGTTTAACTAGCGGGAGCTCCTACGAGCAGTACTTC. V usage is TRBV28 and J usage is TRBJ2-7; 11 positions match TRBD2. Germline values: CDR1 MDHEN, CDR2 SYDVKM. V shed 2 bases, J shed 0 bases, and the junction held 0 bases outside the gene matches. This CDR3 has 15 amino acids.

The chain has TRBV7-9 and TRBJ1-1; weak D call: TRBD1 (5 bases). With 3 bases removed from V and 4 bases from J, the gap between germline ends came to 12 bases. The CDR3 is 14 residues long. Germline CDR1 SEHNR, CDR2 FQNEAQ (reference sequence). CDR3: CASSFNRLSTEAFF. As DNA, the CDR3 is TGTGCCAGCAGCTTCAACAGGTTGAGCACTGAAGCTTTCTTT.

The chain employs TRBV27 and TRBJ2-1, with D hard to call. Germline values: CDR1 MNHEY, CDR2 SMNVEV (reference sequence). CDR3 length equals 13 residues. V lost 2 bases, J lost 5 bases, and 7 bases lay in between. The CDR3 here is CASSLPLNNEQFF. CDR3 DNA sequence: TGTGCCAGCAGTTTACCCCTAAACAATGAGCAGTTCTTC.

V usage is TRBV7-3 and J usage is TRBJ2-1; no firm D call. V lost 4 bases and J 5 bases, leaving 6 bases between the germline ends. This CDR3 spans 12 amino acids. The germline CDR1 and CDR2 sequences are SGHTA and FQGTGA. In DNA, the CDR3 is TGTGCCAGCAGCTCCAATGACAATGAGCAGTTCTTC. Translated, it gives CASSSNDNEQFF. Supplemented by reference TRBV7-3 and TRBJ2-1, the full variable domain reads GAGVSQTPSNKVTEKGKYVELRCDPISGHTALYWYRQSLGQGPEFLIYFQGTGAADDSGLPNDRFFAVRPEGSVSTLKIQRTERGDSAVYLCASSSNDNEQFFGPGTRLTVL.

This chain links TRBV7-3 with TRBJ2-1; D perhaps matches TRBD1 (6 bases). The CDR3 length is 14 residues. V was trimmed by 5 bases and J by 4 bases, leaving 12 bases between them. Germline V gene data show CDR1 as SGHTA and CDR2 as FQGTGA. The CDR3 DNA reads TGTGCCAGCAGCCCGACTACAGGGTACAATGAGCAGTTCTTC. Its protein product is CASSPTTGYNEQFF.

This clone was counted a single time. The chain is built from TRBV4-2 and TRBJ1-4; D is undetermined. CDR1 is LGHNA, CDR2 YNFKEQ, per germline. V was pared by 4 bases and J by 3 bases, with 9 bases between. This CDR3 is 14 amino acids long. The CDR3 is CASSPFQSNEKLFF. The CDR3 coding sequence is TGTGCCAGCAGCCCGTTTCAGTCTAATGAAAAACTGTTTTTT.

V usage is TRBV11-3 and J usage is TRBJ1-1, with a weak D call TRBD1 (5 bases). The germline gives CDR1 SGHNT, CDR2 YENEEA. The CDR3 length is 13 residues. V lost 4 bases and J 0 bases, leaving 6 bases between the germline ends. CDR3 coding DNA: TGTGCCAGCAGCTGGACATTGAACACTGAAGCTTTCTTT. It specifies CASSWTLNTEAFF.

The chain is built from TRBV28 and TRBJ1-2; no clear D. The germline V and J ends were trimmed by 5 bases and 3 bases, with 16 bases remaining between them. Looked up from germline, CDR1 is MDHEN and CDR2 is SYDVKM. This CDR3 comprises 15 residues. The CDR3 here is CASSPFGRAYYGYTF. The CDR3 nucleotides are TGTGCCAGCAGTCCTTTCGGGCGGGCCTACTATGGCTACACCTTC.

The chain links TRBV19 to TRBJ2-3; a weak D match, TRBD1 (6 bases). Germline assignment: CDR1 LNHDA and CDR2 SQIVND (reference sequence). The CDR3 has 14 amino acids. V was trimmed by 5 bases and J by 2 bases, leaving 11 bases between them. The CDR3 spells CASSRRGDTDTQYF. As DNA, the CDR3 is TGTGCCAGTAGTCGCAGGGGAGACACAGATACGCAGTATTTT.

This clone was counted once. This chain connects TRBV19 to TRBJ1-1; weak D call: TRBD1 (5 bases). V was shortened by 3 bases and J by 4 bases, with 21 bases between the two germline ends. The CDR3 is made up of 17 amino acids. Germline CDR1 and CDR2: LNHDA and SQIVND (reference sequence). The CDR3 loop is CASSILGWGLRGTEAFF. CDR3 nucleotide sequence: TGTGCCAGTAGTATCTTGGGGTGGGGACTGAGGGGCACTGAAGCTTTCTTT. The full variable domain, in which reference TRBV19 and TRBJ1-1 provide the parts outside the CDR3, is DGGITQSPKYLFRKEGQNVTLSCEQNLNHDAMYWYRQDPGQGLRLIYYSQIVNDFQKGDIAEGYSVSREKKESFPLTVTSAQKNPTAFYLCASSILGWGLRGTEAFFGQGTRLTVV.